At least ten counts were recorded for the clone carrying this T cell receptor beta chain. What it recognizes is unknown. Around 10 ml fresh peripheral blood yielded the PBMCs. This specimen belongs to a study of T cells in Graves' hyperthyroidism and ophthalmopathy. In the study overall: Peripheral blood was taken when the disease was first diagnosed, before any treatment began.

Study observations and caveats: A median roughly 6.6 months before onset, the model predicted ophthalmopathy. Blood also carried most thyroid clonotypes expanded above 0.001.

Trimming cost V 8 bases and J 3 bases, with 11 bases left between them. This CDR3 has 13 residues. In germline, CDR1 is MDHEN, CDR2 SYDVKM. The CDR3 regions of TCR beta were amplified from RNA transcripts. TCR CDR3 regions were first amplified by RT-PCR with HTBI primers. TCRdb called the multiplex PCR reads again in MiXCR, with one record for every CDR3 protein. The table lists hundreds of thousands of distinct CDR3 sequences, approximately 23% of them singletons. Sample: blood. The sequence came from a man in his thirties or forties with Graves' ophthalmopathy. The V gene is TRBV28, the J gene TRBJ1-5; possible D gene TRBD1, 5 bases. The DNA for the CDR3 is TGTGCCAGCGGCAGGGTGAACAATCAGCCCCAGCATTTT. Translation gives CASGRVNNQPQHF.